The 22 T cell receptor beta chains below come from one sample, sequenced in a study of technical replicates of blood from several donors. Assay used: immunoSEQ multiplex PCR; TCRdb lists only in-frame clones, some missing. The data show more than 75,000 clones, 90% to 95% seen once. The sample was T cells isolated from PBMCs. These receptor sequences come from a human donor in good health.

The genes are TRBV27 and TRBJ1-2; 10 bases match TRBD1. CDR1 and CDR2 from the germline V gene are MNHEY and SMNVEV (reference sequence). After removal of 3 bases from V and 8 bases from J, the junction contained 3 bases not matched to a gene. This CDR3 contains 13 residues. The CDR3 DNA sequence: TGTGCCAGCAGTTTGGACAGGGGGTCCGGCTACACCTTC. Translating gives CASSLDRGSGYTF.

V is TRBV27 and J is TRBJ1-2, with a possible D match to TRBD1 (5 bases). This CDR3 contains 13 residues. The germline V and J ends were trimmed by 2 bases and 8 bases, with 12 bases remaining between them. Germline CDR1 is MNHEY and CDR2 is SMNVEV (reference sequence). The CDR3 reads CASSLRQPGGYTF. The CDR3 nucleotides are TGTGCCAGCAGTTTAAGACAGCCAGGCGGCTACACCTTC.

The V call is TRBV4-1, the J call TRBJ1-3; a weak D match, TRBD1 (6 bases). The CDR3 is made up of 16 amino acids. Deletions cut 4 bases from V and 2 bases from J, with 15 bases between. The germline gives CDR1 MGHRA, CDR2 YSYEKL. This CDR3 reads CASSRAGEYAGNTIYF. DNA of the CDR3: TGCGCCAGCAGCCGCGCAGGGGAATACGCTGGAAACACCATATATTTT.

This sequence joins TRBV5-1 and TRBJ2-7; 11 bases agree with TRBD2. CDR3 length: 14 residues. The germline V gene encodes CDR1 SGHRS and CDR2 YFSETQ. After removal of 2 bases from V and 3 bases from J, the junction contained 1 base not matched to a gene. The CDR3 sequence is CASSLLAGVYEQYF. For the CDR3, the DNA is TGCGCCAGCAGCTTACTAGCGGGAGTCTACGAGCAGTACTTC.

The table lists this clone with a count of one. The V gene is TRBV7-8, the J gene TRBJ1-1; possibly TRBD1 for D (5 bases). V lost 2 bases and J lost 4, with 11 bases in between. Germline assignment: CDR1 SGHVS and CDR2 FQNEAQ. The CDR3 runs to 14 residues. In DNA form, the CDR3 reads TGTGCCAGCAGCTTAAATGGGGCAGCCACTGAAGCTTTCTTT. Its translation: CASSLNGAATEAFF.

The chain carries TRBV7-3 and TRBJ1-4; D might be TRBD1 (5 bases). The CDR3 contains 15 residues. CDR1 SGHTA and CDR2 FQGTGA come from the germline V gene. The germline V and J ends were trimmed by 1 base and 4 bases, with 10 bases remaining between them. The chain's CDR3 is CASSLNSGVNEKLFF. CDR3 in DNA: TGTGCCAGCAGCTTAAATTCGGGGGTTAATGAAAAACTGTTTTTT.

The table lists this clone with a count of one. The rearrangement uses TRBV7-2 and TRBJ2-1; TRBD2 matches at 10 bases. The CDR3 is 16 amino acids. J was trimmed by 3 bases and V by 6 bases; bases with no gene match: 8. Germline lookup yields CDR1 SGHTA and CDR2 FQGNSA. The CDR3 DNA reads TGTGCCAGCAGTTCGACTAGCGGGCTTCGCTACAATGAGCAGTTCTTC. Translated, it gives CASSSTSGLRYNEQFF.

The chain uses TRBV10-3 and TRBJ2-4, with a weak D call TRBD1 (5 bases). The CDR3 length is 13 residues. CDR1 is ENHRY, CDR2 SYGVKD, per germline. V was pared by 10 bases and J by 1 base, with 11 bases between. Here the CDR3 DNA reads TGTGCCACAGCAGACAGTGCCAAAAACATTCAGTACTTC. Translation gives CATADSAKNIQYF.

The chain recombines TRBV4-1 with TRBJ1-4, with D possibly matching TRBD1 (5 bases). V lost 9 bases and J 8 bases, leaving 28 bases between the germline ends. Germline V gene lookup returns CDR1 MGHRA and CDR2 YSYEKL. CDR3 length: 17 residues. CDR3 DNA sequence: TGCGCCAGTATGGCAGGCTCAGGGCGGATACGAGTCGAAAAACTGTTTTTT. Its protein is CASMAGSGRIRVEKLFF.

J is TRBJ1-1 and V is TRBV19, with 7 bases fitting TRBD1. In germline, CDR1 is LNHDA, CDR2 SQIVND (reference sequence). V lost 9 bases and J lost 2; bases outside the gene matches: 6. The CDR3 has 13 amino acids. In DNA form, the CDR3 reads TGTGCCAGAGGGGACAGATTAAACACTGAAGCTTTCTTT. This gives the protein CARGDRLNTEAFF.

This chain joins TRBV4-2 and TRBJ2-1, with 9 bases fitting TRBD2. CDR3 size: 16 residues. Trimming at V came to 0 bases and at J to 5 bases, leaving 5 bases not matched to a gene. Germline values: CDR1 LGHNA, CDR2 YNFKEQ. The chain's CDR3 is CASSQDAGGGDNEQFF. The DNA of the CDR3 is TGTGCCAGCAGCCAAGATGCGGGAGGGGGTGACAATGAGCAGTTCTTC.

The chain joins TRBV19 to TRBJ2-3; TRBD1 matches 7 bases. V lost 0 bases, J lost 5 bases, and 2 bases stayed unmatched. Germline CDR1 is LNHDA and CDR2 is SQIVND (reference sequence). This CDR3 has 14 amino acids. As DNA, the CDR3 is TGTGCCAGTAGTATAGATCAGGGGGTAGATACGCAGTATTTT. Translated: CASSIDQGVDTQYF.

In this sample, this clone turned up once. The V gene is TRBV10-3, the J gene TRBJ2-5; 8 positions agree with TRBD1. The V gene's germline CDR1 is ENHRY and CDR2 SYGVKD. V gave up 10 bases and J gave up 4 bases; unmatched junction bases: 11. The CDR3 is made up of 14 amino acids. The CDR3 region has the DNA TGTGCCACCTCAGACCAGACAGGGGTAGAGACCCAGTACTTC. The encoded protein is CATSDQTGVETQYF.

Only one count was recorded for this clone. The chain couples TRBV7-9 to TRBJ2-7; D gene ambiguous. The CDR3 extends over 12 amino acids. Germline CDR1 reads SEHNR; CDR2 reads FQNEAQ (reference sequence). Trimming left V 3 bases short and J 4 bases short, with 7 bases between. CDR3 sequence: CASSFSDYEQYF. CDR3 bases: TGTGCCAGCAGCTTCTCAGATTACGAGCAGTACTTC.

This rearrangement joins TRBV13 to TRBJ2-5, with 9 nucleotides matching TRBD1. CDR3 length: 20 amino acids. The ends lost 6 bases at V and 2 bases at J; junction bases unmatched: 22. Germline values: CDR1 PRHDT, CDR2 FYEKMQ (reference sequence). This CDR3 reads CASSIIPRTGETNYQETQYF. CDR3 nucleotide sequence: TGTGCCAGCAGTATAATACCCCGGACAGGGGAGACAAATTATCAAGAGACCCAGTACTTC.

The chain links TRBV6-1 to TRBJ1-2; D gene unclear. This CDR3 region has 13 residues. V was shortened by 6 bases and J by 2 bases, with 10 bases between the two germline ends. Germline CDR1 and CDR2: MNHNS and SASEGT. CDR3 sequence: CASREKLNYGYTF. In nucleotides, the CDR3 is TGTGCCAGCAGGGAGAAGTTAAACTATGGCTACACCTTC.

V is TRBV11-2 and J is TRBJ1-4; 9 nucleotides agree with TRBD1. Germline trimming cut 5 bases from V and 8 bases from J; bases unmatched to any gene: 9. The CDR3 consists of 15 residues. CDR1 is SGHAT and CDR2 is FQNNGV in the germline V gene. This chain's CDR3 is CASSTPGQGREKLFF. Here the CDR3 DNA reads TGTGCCAGCAGCACCCCGGGACAGGGCAGAGAAAAACTGTTTTTT.

V is TRBV29-1 and J is TRBJ1-1; D is undetermined. V was shortened by 3 bases and J by 5 bases, with 16 bases between the two germline ends. Germline V gene data show CDR1 as SQVTM and CDR2 as ANQGSEA. The CDR3 covers 14 residues. The CDR3 DNA reads as TGCAGCGTTGATGGGAGCCCCTTTATGACTGAAGCTTTCTTT. The encoded protein is CSVDGSPFMTEAFF.

This chain joins TRBV27 and TRBJ1-4; possibly TRBD1 for D (5 bases). The germline V gene has CDR1 MNHEY and CDR2 SMNVEV (reference sequence). The V end was cut by 3 bases, the J end by 8 bases, with 7 bases between. CDR3 length equals 12 residues. The CDR3 loop reads CASSFRGEKLFF. CDR3 bases: TGTGCCAGCAGTTTTAGGGGAGAAAAACTGTTTTTT.

The V and J genes are TRBV7-9 and TRBJ2-7; 11 nucleotides match TRBD1. Germline V gives CDR1 SEHNR, CDR2 FQNEAQ (reference sequence). CDR3 length equals 15 residues. J was trimmed by 3 bases and V by 4 bases; bases with no gene match: 5. CDR3 in DNA: TGTGCCAGCAGCTCGCCGGACAGGGGGCGCTACGAGCAGTACTTC. It specifies CASSSPDRGRYEQYF.

The genes are TRBV5-1 and TRBJ2-2; D may be TRBD1 (6 bases). V was clipped by 1 base and J by 3 bases, with 13 bases between them. The CDR3 is made up of 16 amino acids. Germline values: CDR1 SGHRS, CDR2 YFSETQ. The CDR3 protein is CASSLHGEGDTGELFF. CDR3 DNA sequence: TGCGCCAGCAGCTTGCACGGCGAGGGGGACACCGGGGAGCTGTTTTTT.

The chain couples TRBV10-3 to TRBJ1-2; 8 nucleotides agree with TRBD1. The germline CDR1 and CDR2 sequences are ENHRY and SYGVKD. This CDR3 spans 15 amino acids. V lost 8 bases to trimming and J lost 0 bases; unmatched junction nucleotides: 8. The CDR3 here is CAIYWGQVTNYGYTF. The CDR3 coding sequence is TGTGCCATCTACTGGGGACAGGTAACTAACTATGGCTACACCTTC.